This T cell receptor (beta chain) was observed in a study of T cell repertoires in cytomegalovirus infection. On the study more broadly: The public TCR beta signatures pointed to both CMV infection and matching HLA type.

Deletions cut 2 bases from V and 4 bases from J, with 14 bases between. The CDR3 is 15 residues long. Germline V gene lookup returns CDR1 KGHSH and CDR2 LQKENI. Using its own MiXCR run on the reads, TCRdb lists one record per CDR3 protein. This sample has about 310,000 distinct CDR3 sequences, with roughly 25% found just once. Findings and caveats of the study: HLA-C-restricted TCR beta clonotypes specific for CMV led the ex vivo response.

In its sample, this clonotype was seen a few times. Antigen: not known. The sequencing used cultured PBMCs, collected from culture after CMV antigen stimulation. The sequence was collected from a human donor in good health (CMV status not recorded). Some clones in this sample may be carry-over from other donors' samples. The chain has TRBV18 and TRBJ2-5; D possibly uses TRBD1 or TRBD2 (5 bases each). CDR3 in amino acids: CASSPKRLRGETQYF. CDR3 sequence (DNA): TGTGCCAGCTCACCAAAACGACTGAGGGGAGAGACCCAGTACTTC.